This T cell receptor (beta chain) was recorded in a study of T-cell memory formation after mild COVID-19. Study context: TCR clusters showed largely donor specificity. Study-wide results and limits: The study detected some responding clones in pre-infection memory, suggesting cross-reactive memory joined.

5'RACE primed at constant segments yielded TCR alpha and TCR beta cDNA libraries bearing sample barcodes and UMIs. TCRdb passed the 5' RACE reads through MiXCR, listing each CDR3 protein once. The sample lists about 500,000 distinct CDR3 sequences; 20% were seen once. As concerns this clonotype: What it binds is not known.

The receptor comes from an adult woman who had mild COVID-19 (a few samples of this study predate the infection). Cell type and time point are not known. Sequencing input: PBMCs or a T cell subset sorted from them (not recorded which).

This CDR3 is CASSLAGGFNYGYTF. The CDR3 DNA follows: TGCGCCAGCAGCTTGGCCGGGGGTTTTAACTATGGCTACACCTTC. The chain recombines TRBV5-1 with TRBJ1-2; TRBD1 might be the D (5 bases). The CDR3 contains 15 residues. Deletions cut 0 bases from V and 1 base from J, with 10 bases between. Germline CDR1 is SGHRS and CDR2 is YFSETQ.